This T cell receptor (beta chain) emerged from a study of beta chain features in type 1 diabetes. Study information: Researchers looked at about 110 million sorted cells across all samples. Study-wide findings and caveats: Fewer junction insertions and more nucleotide deletions appeared in type 1 diabetes patients.

Comment on this clone: Its antigen is not identified.

Isolated RNA was reverse transcribed in full, so expressed TCRB transcripts were sequenced. Assay: immunoSEQ multiplex PCR; the TCRdb copy retains only in-frame clones and omits some. The table shows hundreds of thousands of clones, with 30% occurring only once. Each of the CD4+ naive, central memory, regulatory and stem cell-like memory populations was sorted via CD45RO/CCR7/CD25/CD127/CD95/CD27. The CDR3 sequence is 14 residues long. The germline gives CDR1 MNHEY, CDR2 SVGAGI. V trimming: 5 bases; J trimming: 7 bases; junction bases outside the gene matches: 7. This chain links TRBV6-5 with TRBJ2-7, with TRBD2 matching over 11 bases. This receptor was identified in a man between 18 and 35 years old in good health. Input material: naive CD4+ T cells from blood. CDR3 residues: CASSDLAGGNEQYF. CDR3 DNA sequence: TGTGCCAGCAGTGATCTAGCGGGAGGTAATGAGCAGTACTTC.